Each of the 21 T cell receptor beta chains below was sequenced from the same sample in a study of cytomegalovirus exposure and HLA in healthy donors. Primers included in the PCR were 60 Vbeta and 13 Jbeta primers. The method was immunoSEQ multiplex PCR; TCRdb's version includes in-frame clones alone and lacks a portion of them. This table holds 120,000 or so clones, over 65% found once. Source material: PBMCs. The receptors come from a man aged 18-30 years in good health and CMV-seropositive.

The chain links TRBV29-1 to TRBJ1-2, with D perhaps TRBD1 (6 bases). V was clipped by 2 bases and J by 7 bases, with 11 bases between them. CDR3 length equals 12 residues. From germline, CDR1 is SQVTM and CDR2 ANQGSEA. CDR3 residues: CSVEPGGLGYTF. CDR3 nucleotide sequence: TGCAGCGTTGAACCGGGGGGGCTTGGCTACACCTTC.

J is TRBJ2-1 and V is TRBV6-6, with D hard to call. The CDR3 is 14 residues long. V was cut by 0 bases and J by 8 bases, with 11 bases left in between. CDR1 and CDR2 (germline): MNHNY, SVGAGI (reference sequence). CDR3 sequence (DNA): TGTGCCAGCAGTTACTCGAGCCTAGGAGATGAGCAGTTCTTC. Encoded protein: CASSYSSLGDEQFF.

The rearrangement uses TRBV6-5 and TRBJ2-2; maybe TRBD2 (5 bases). The length of the CDR3 is 12 residues. Deletions cut 2 bases from V and 8 bases from J, with 6 bases between. Germline loops: CDR1 MNHEY, CDR2 SVGAGI. CDR3: CASSYGRGELFF. The CDR3 DNA sequence: TGTGCCAGCAGTTACGGGAGAGGGGAGCTGTTTTTT.

The chain combines TRBV27 with TRBJ2-3, with D perhaps matching TRBD2 (7 bases). The CDR3 totals 14 residues. The germline V and J ends were trimmed by 5 bases and 6 bases, with 15 bases remaining between them. CDR1 MNHEY and CDR2 SMNVEV come from the germline V gene (reference sequence). The CDR3 spells CASSAGGRIDTQYF. The CDR3 DNA follows: TGTGCCAGCAGTGCCGGGGGGCGGATTGATACGCAGTATTTT.

This sequence joins TRBV28 and TRBJ1-6, with TRBD1 as a possible D gene (6 bases). The V end lost 7 bases, the J end lost 2 bases, and 15 bases lay between the germline ends. In germline, CDR1 is MDHEN, CDR2 SYDVKM. The CDR3 sequence is 16 residues long. DNA of the CDR3: TGTGCCAGCACCCTAGGGGGGGCGCCCTATAATTCACCCCTCCACTTT. Translating it yields CASTLGGAPYNSPLHF. The full variable domain, rest sourced from reference TRBV28 and TRBJ1-6, is DVKVTQSSRYLVKRTGEKVFLECVQDMDHENMFWYRQDPGLGLRLIYFSYDVKMKEKGDIPEGYSVSREKKERFSLILESASTNQTSMYLCASTLGGAPYNSPLHFGNGTRLTVT.

This sequence joins TRBV5-7 and TRBJ2-2; 11 bases align to TRBD2. TRBV5-7 is identified as an open reading frame with a role that is uncertain. This CDR3 has 17 amino acids. V shed 4 bases, J shed 5 bases, and the junction held 10 bases outside the gene matches. The CDR3 region is CASSPPGSGGATGELFF. The CDR3 nucleotides read TGTGCCAGCAGCCCCCCTGGTAGCGGGGGGGCAACCGGGGAGCTGTTTTTT.

This chain connects TRBV18 to TRBJ2-3, with 12 bases matching TRBD2. The ends lost 0 bases at V and 12 bases at J; junction bases unmatched: 4. The germline gives CDR1 KGHSH, CDR2 LQKENI. The CDR3 spans 14 residues. The CDR3 DNA reads TGTGCCAGCTCACCACCGCCTAGCGGGGGGGCACAGTATTTT. Encoded protein: CASSPPPSGGAQYF.

The gene calls are TRBV4-1 and TRBJ1-6; D is perhaps TRBD1 (5 bases). With 0 bases removed from V and 10 bases from J, the gap between germline ends came to 16 bases. CDR3 size: 16 residues. The germline gives CDR1 MGHRA, CDR2 YSYEKL. The CDR3 DNA sequence: TGCGCCAGCAGCCAAGATGAATCTTCAGGGTACTCACCCCTCCACTTT. Translation: CASSQDESSGYSPLHF.

The chain employs TRBV5-1 and TRBJ1-1; 9 bases fit TRBD1. From germline, CDR1 is SGHRS and CDR2 YFSETQ. The J segment lost 0 bases and the V segment lost 4 bases, leaving 4 bases of the junction unmatched. The CDR3 loop spans 15 amino acids. The CDR3 sequence: CASSRDRGLNTEAFF. In DNA form, the CDR3 reads TGCGCCAGCAGCAGAGACAGGGGGTTGAACACTGAAGCTTTCTTT.

The V gene is TRBV6-1, the J gene TRBJ2-1; possible D gene TRBD1, 5 bases. This CDR3 has 14 residues. CDR1 and CDR2 from the germline V gene are MNHNS and SASEGT. V was shortened by 2 bases and J by 4 bases, with 9 bases between the two germline ends. The CDR3 nucleotides are TGTGCCAGCAGTGAACAGGGCCCGTACAATGAGCAGTTCTTC. Amino acids: CASSEQGPYNEQFF.

The sample holds a few counts of this clone. The chain joins TRBV5-4 to TRBJ1-5; 7 bases align to TRBD1. CDR3 length equals 13 residues. From germline, CDR1 is SGHNT and CDR2 YYREEE (reference sequence). After removal of 4 bases from V and 7 bases from J, the junction contained 5 bases not matched to a gene. The CDR3 DNA reads as TGTGCCAGCAGCGAGGGGGCAGGACAGCCCCAGCATTTT. Its translation: CASSEGAGQPQHF.

V and J are TRBV19 and TRBJ1-1; D ambiguous. This CDR3 comprises 14 residues. Trimming removed 1 base from V and 3 bases from J, with 9 bases in between. Germline V gene data show CDR1 as LNHDA and CDR2 as SQIVND (reference sequence). CDR3: CASSIGPADTEAFF. The CDR3 DNA is TGTGCCAGTAGTATAGGACCGGCGGACACTGAAGCTTTCTTT.

This chain uses TRBV10-1 with TRBJ1-1; the D is unclear. CDR3 length equals 10 residues. Trimming cost V 11 bases and J 8 bases, with 12 bases left between them. Germline lookup yields CDR1 WNHNN and CDR2 SYGVQD (reference sequence). CDR3 coding DNA: TGCGCCGGCGGAAGGCAAGAAGCTTTCTTT. Translation: CAGGRQEAFF.

The chain recombines TRBV30 with TRBJ2-1; 10 bases map to TRBD2. Germline V gene lookup returns CDR1 GTSNPN and CDR2 SVGIG (reference sequence). The V segment lost 5 bases and the J segment 5 bases; nucleotides outside the gene matches: 3. CDR3 size: 13 residues. The CDR3 DNA is TGTGCCTGGGAGCGGGGGGGAAACAATGAGCAGTTCTTC. This gives the protein CAWERGGNNEQFF.

The chain recombines TRBV20-1 with TRBJ1-1; D not certain. From germline, CDR1 is DFQATT and CDR2 SNEGSKA (reference sequence). The CDR3 covers 8 residues. The germline V and J ends were trimmed by 6 bases and 11 bases, with 7 bases remaining between them. The CDR3 coding sequence is TGCAGTGCCGGGTTGGCTTTCTTT. It encodes CSAGLAFF.

J is TRBJ2-5 and V is TRBV5-1; TRBD1 matches at 9 bases. Germline CDR1 reads SGHRS; CDR2 reads YFSETQ. The length of the CDR3 is 14 residues. The trim removed 4 bases at V and 3 bases at J, leaving 4 bases unmatched. The CDR3 DNA reads TGCGCCAGCAGCCCAAGGACAGGGGAAGAGACCCAGTACTTC. Translated: CASSPRTGEETQYF.

In this sample, this clone turned up once. The chain carries TRBV4-1 and TRBJ2-7, with a tentative D call TRBD2 (6 bases). CDR1 is MGHRA, CDR2 YSYEKL, per germline. This CDR3 has 14 residues. This CDR3 reads CASGPQEGSYEQYF. As DNA, the CDR3 is TGCGCGAGTGGGCCCCAGGAGGGCTCCTACGAGCAGTACTTC.

The CDR3 bases are TGTGCCAGCACCAAGACAGGGCCAGGGACTGAAGCTTTCTTT. Translated: CASTKTGPGTEAFF. This chain uses TRBV2 with TRBJ1-1; 7 positions agree with TRBD1. Germline CDR1 reads SNHLY; CDR2 reads FYNNEI. This CDR3 comprises 14 residues. The V and J ends lost 7 bases and 5 bases, in that order; junction bases with no gene match: 10.

The chain joins TRBV2 to TRBJ1-2, with D possibly TRBD1 on 6 matching bases. Trimming took 7 bases from V and 1 from J, leaving 10 bases between them. Per germline, CDR1 SNHLY and CDR2 FYNNEI. CDR3 length: 13 amino acids. The chain's CDR3 is CASKGVNNYGYTF. As DNA, the CDR3 is TGTGCCAGCAAGGGGGTAAATAACTATGGCTACACCTTC.

In its sample, this clone was seen once. The gene calls are TRBV7-9 and TRBJ2-1; D may be TRBD1 (6 bases). The ends were cut back, 4 bases at V and 10 bases at J, with 23 bases in the middle. CDR1 and CDR2 (germline): SEHNR, FQNEAQ (reference sequence). The CDR3 runs to 16 residues. CDR3 nucleotide sequence: TGTGCCAGCAGCTATCCTCCCCTACAGGGAGCCCAAGAGCAGTTCTTC. Residues: CASSYPPLQGAQEQFF.

The rearrangement uses TRBV28 and TRBJ2-3; 9 nucleotides align to TRBD2. The V gene's germline CDR1 is MDHEN and CDR2 SYDVKM. V lost 2 bases, J lost 3 bases, and 6 bases stayed unmatched. The CDR3 runs to 16 residues. CDR3 sequence reads: CASSLRAGGRTDTQYF. CDR3 nucleotides: TGTGCCAGCAGTTTAAGGGCGGGGGGGCGGACAGATACGCAGTATTTT.